This T cell receptor (beta chain) came from a study of T-cell memory formation after mild COVID-19. Study-wide context: TCR clusters showed largely donor specificity.

V was pared by 4 bases and J by 3 bases, with 19 bases between. CDR3 length: 16 residues. Germline CDR1 is SGHRS and CDR2 is YFSETQ. Overall study findings and caveats: Clonal second-wave expansions that peaked on day 37 had unconfirmed SARS-CoV-2 specificity.

There are a few counts of this clonotype. Its antigen is still unknown. From the 5' RACE reads, TCRdb called clonotypes with MiXCR, one entry per CDR3 protein. The sample lists nearly 250,000 distinct CDR3 sequences, 15% occurring once. The sequence derives from an adult woman who had mild COVID-19 (a few samples of this study predate the infection). Cell type and time point are not known. The chain couples TRBV5-1 to TRBJ2-5; tentatively, D is TRBD1 (6 bases). Input material: PBMCs or a T cell subset sorted from them (not recorded which). CDR3 loop: CASSLISGTGKETQYF. The CDR3 bases are TGCGCCAGCAGCCTAATCTCCGGCACAGGGAAAGAGACCCAGTACTTC.